This paragraph reports one T cell receptor gamma chain. This clone came up a few times. Its antigen is currently not known. There are no base qualities to consult, and no much larger clone falls within one base. The germline V gene sets CDR1 to VINAFY and CDR2 to YDVSNSKD. The CDR3 measures 20 amino acids from cysteine to phenylalanine. Only the CDR3 DNA is retained, 60 bases long and in frame from the first base. Here V drops 0 bases and J drops 4 bases, and the junction holds 20 bases not matched to any gene. The data were taken from a study of Vδ1+ human thymocytes (dated by TCRdb to 2017 to 2018). At the level of the whole study: As a data resource, the study described the mRNA-level TRG and TRD CDR3 repertoires of highly purified Vdelta1+ thymocytes obtained from young children. Validation of the multiplex-based CDR3 amplicon strategy against 5'RACE-based CDR3 amplicon generation methods had been performed previously.

Paper-wide results and their limitations: Although sort purity was high, roughly a fifth of thymic TRD sequences were Vdelta2 (with a few Vdelta3), in contrast to the peripheral blood Vdelta1+ controls. Numerous TRG clonotypes were shared among donors (up to about 7x10^3), while TRD repertoires were essentially private (a maximum of roughly 100 shared). The use of highly purified populations and single-cell validation was advised by the authors, since misinterpretation of bulk repertoire data could be caused by unexpected Vdelta2 sequences. Donors did not cluster by age or sex, so the analyses were not stratified by age or sex. Thymic TRG and TRD repertoires appeared highly polyclonal with Gaussian CDR3 length distributions, unlike oligoclonal peripheral blood repertoires.

RNA extraction was performed with the RNeasy mini kit, and reverse transcription was done with Superscript III. Multiplex PCR was used to generate CDR3 amplicons, with pooled V-gene forward primers and a constant-region reverse primer carrying Illumina adaptor overhangs. Amplicons were gel-purified, then indexed with Nextera index primers over approximately 8 extra PCR cycles and purified with AMPure XP beads. Libraries were sequenced on an Illumina MiSeq with paired-end 250 bp reads, dual indexing and about 21% PhiX spike-in. Per the authors' processing: Reads were quality checked with FastQC, and TRG read pairs were merged with ea-utils fastq-join. IMGT/HighV-QUEST was used to annotate sequences, retaining only productive sequences with an unambiguous V-gene assignment, and each clonotype was defined by an identical CDR3 sequence. Downstream analysis used VDJtools 1.1.1, tcR 2.2.3, Treemap and vegan Shannon diversity in R 3.4.4. TCRdb reprocessed the public reads with the caller CATT; rows with the same DNA were merged afterwards. The V and J calls, along with clone size, are taken from TCRdb and not from the paper's own processing. The sample table lists 9,000 to 13,000 gamma-chain clones, more than 35% of them with a count of one. Jointly, the top ten make up about 2.1% of the sample.

Thymic samples were depleted of alphabeta T cells, then CD3+ TCRVdelta1+ TCRVdelta2- thymocytes were FACS-sorted. Sorted Vdelta1+ thymocyte purity ranged from roughly 98% to 99.6%. Thymic specimens came from under ten paediatric patients undergoing corrective cardiac surgery, aged from roughly 5 days to 17 months. Thymic tissue was dispersed and mononuclear cells isolated on a Histopaque-1077 density gradient. For staining, the antibodies used were anti-TCRVdelta1 clone TS8.2, anti-TCRVdelta2 clone B6, anti-CD3 clone HIT3a and anti-TCRalphabeta clone IP26. The rearrangement combines TRGV5 with TRGJP2. The clonotype was recovered from a boy younger than two who had congenital heart surgery. Sequenced material: Vdelta1+ gamma-delta thymocytes from the thymus. What the cell subset or site label conveys for this sample: FACS-sorted CD3+ TCRalphabeta- TCRVdelta1+ TCRVdelta2- thymocytes. The nucleotide sequence is TGTGCCACCTGGGACAGGCCGGGGGGGCGAGAACGGGATAGTGATTGGATCAAGACGTTT. Translated, this is CATWDRPGGRERDSDWIKTF.